This is a list of T cell receptor beta chains from one sample in a study of blood T cells in healthy people across ages. TCRdb reprocessed the 5' RACE reads with MiXCR, giving one entry per CDR3 protein. The sample lists approximately 360,000 distinct CDR3 sequences; 50% to 60% were seen once. Input material: blood. Receptors originate from a man aged 60 to 69 in good health. Both conserved end residues are part of each CDR3. Fields, in order: V gene, clone size, J gene, D gene, CDR3 protein, CDR3 DNA. D genes are given only for firm matches. Clone size, where shown, is once, few, many, or a class for clones that have expanded.

TRBV29-1,-,TRBJ1-5,-,CSARAGLKQPQHF,TGCAGCGCCCGGGCGGGGTTGAAGCAGCCCCAGCATTTT
TRBV29-1,many,TRBJ2-7,-,CSVESQLSYEQYF,TGCAGCGTTGAAAGTCAGCTCTCCTACGAGCAGTACTTC
TRBV20-1,-,TRBJ2-7,-,CSASPGTHTYEQYF,TGCAGTGCCTCCCCCGGGACCCACACCTACGAGCAGTACTTC
TRBV7-2,-,TRBJ2-3,TRBD2,CASRRGLADTDTQYF,TGTGCCAGCAGGCGCGGACTAGCGGATACAGATACGCAGTATTTT
TRBV30,-,TRBJ1-2,-,CAWSVGDPRGCTF,TGTGCCTGGAGTGTGGGGGACCCAAGGGGCTGCACCTTC
TRBV29-1,-,TRBJ2-1,TRBD1,CSVERDRGVLLYNEQFF,TGCAGCGTTGAACGAGACAGGGGGGTTCTACTCTACAATGAGCAGTTCTTC
TRBV30,-,TRBJ1-4,-,CAWSGPVNEKLFF,TGTGCCTGGAGTGGTCCCGTAAATGAAAAACTGTTTTTT
TRBV7-3,few,TRBJ2-1,TRBD2,CASSLIAGGDNEQFF,TGTGCCAGCAGCTTAATTGCGGGAGGGGACAATGAGCAGTTCTTC
TRBV5-1,-,TRBJ1-1,-,CASSLAGEGIGTEAFF,TGCGCCAGCAGCTTGGCCGGAGAAGGGATCGGCACTGAAGCTTTCTTT
TRBV29-1,-,TRBJ2-1,TRBD2,CSVGGGESYNEQFF,TGCAGCGTTGGGGGAGGGGAATCCTACAATGAGCAGTTCTTC
TRBV20-1,few,TRBJ2-1,-,CSASPTFNEQFF,TGCAGTGCTAGCCCGACTTTCAATGAGCAGTTCTTC
TRBV29-1,-,TRBJ2-3,TRBD1,CSAGLGQGTSDTQYF,TGCAGCGCCGGACTGGGACAGGGTACATCAGATACGCAGTATTTT
TRBV10-3,-,TRBJ2-7,TRBD1,CAIRETGKGSYEQYF,TGTGCCATCAGGGAGACAGGGAAGGGGTCCTACGAGCAGTACTTC
TRBV18,-,TRBJ2-1,TRBD2,CASSPRSGSPNEQFF,TGTGCCAGCTCACCACGGAGCGGGAGTCCCAATGAGCAGTTCTTC
TRBV5-1,-,TRBJ1-1,-,CASSFGQSEAFF,TGCGCCAGCAGCTTTGGTCAGAGTGAAGCTTTCTTT
TRBV11-1,few,TRBJ2-7,-,CASSPESSYEQYF,TGTGCCAGCAGCCCTGAAAGTTCCTACGAGCAGTACTTC
TRBV4-3,-,TRBJ1-1,-,CASSQGRGLTEAFF,TGCGCCAGCAGCCAAGGGCGGGGATTGACTGAAGCTTTCTTT
TRBV12-3/TRBV12-4,-,TRBJ2-7,TRBD2,CASNREGSYEQYF,TGTGCCAGCAATCGGGAGGGCTCCTACGAGCAGTACTTC
TRBV12-3/TRBV12-4,once,TRBJ2-7,-,CASSLWGIGEQYF,TGTGCCAGCAGTTTATGGGGGATCGGGGAGCAGTACTTC
TRBV6-5,-,TRBJ1-6,TRBD1,CASKTGTGADNSPLHF,TGTGCCAGCAAGACCGGGACAGGGGCCGATAATTCACCCCTCCACTTT
TRBV12-3/TRBV12-4,once,TRBJ2-1,TRBD2,CASSTSGGHPYNEQFF,TGTGCCAGCAGTACTAGCGGGGGCCACCCCTACAATGAGCAGTTCTTC